These T cell receptor beta chains were read from a single sample in a study of shared clonotypes between healthy human individuals. The protocol was immunoSEQ multiplex PCR, while the TCRdb copy is restricted to in-frame clones and leaves out a portion. This table has 760,000 or so clones, 90% to 98% appearing once. The sequencing sample was made of naive CD8+ T cells sorted from blood. The source of these receptors is a man aged 25 to 40 in good health. CDR3s include the opening cysteine and the closing phenylalanine or tryptophan. A D gene is named only where the DNA matches it firmly. Where a row states a size, it is once, few, many or the class of an expanded clone; other rows omit it.

length	V	J	D	size	CDR3	DNA
14	TRBV27	TRBJ2-7	TRBD1	NA	CASSLLGQGYEQYF	TGTGCCAGCAGTTTATTGGGACAGGGGTACGAGCAGTACTTC
19	TRBV5-6	TRBJ2-3	TRBD2	NA	CASSFGLAGTLSSTDTQYF	TGTGCCAGCAGCTTTGGACTAGCGGGGACACTGTCTAGCACAGATACGCAGTATTTT
13	TRBV9	TRBJ2-7	TRBD2	NA	CASGTSGSYEQYF	TGTGCCAGTGGAACTAGCGGGAGCTACGAGCAGTACTTC
15	TRBV27	TRBJ1-1	NA	once	CASSSPSEGNTEAFF	TGTGCCAGCAGTTCCCCCTCGGAGGGTAACACTGAAGCTTTCTTT
14	TRBV27	TRBJ1-1	NA	NA	CASSLGGPTNEAFF	TGTGCCAGCAGTTTAGGGGGACCCACGAATGAAGCTTTCTTT
16	TRBV29-1	TRBJ2-2	TRBD2	NA	CSVEGLAGGHTGELFF	TGCAGCGTTGAGGGGCTAGCGGGAGGACACACCGGGGAGCTGTTTTTT
12	TRBV18	TRBJ2-2	NA	NA	CASSPPPGELFF	TGTGCCAGCTCACCACCACCGGGGGAGCTGTTTTTT
15	TRBV6-1	TRBJ2-7	NA	NA	CASSERGRVSYEQYF	TGTGCCAGCAGTGAAAGGGGTAGGGTTTCGTACGAGCAGTACTTC
14	TRBV7-9	TRBJ2-3	TRBD1	NA	CASSNGQDTDTQYF	TGTGCCAGCAGTAACGGACAGGACACAGATACGCAGTATTTT
12	TRBV28	TRBJ2-3	NA	NA	CASSYPLDTQYF	TGTGCCAGCAGTTACCCTCTTGATACGCAGTATTTT
19	TRBV5-6	TRBJ2-3	TRBD2	NA	CASSQLWLAGAGFTDTQYF	TGTGCCAGCAGCCAGCTCTGGCTAGCGGGGGCGGGGTTCACAGATACGCAGTATTTT
15	TRBV5-6	TRBJ2-3	NA	NA	CASSLADPSTDTQYF	TGTGCCAGCAGCTTGGCCGACCCTAGCACAGATACGCAGTATTTT
14	TRBV5-5	TRBJ2-7	NA	NA	CASSSGTRVYEQYF	TGTGCCAGCAGTTCTGGGACACGGGTCTACGAGCAGTACTTC
10	TRBV25-1	TRBJ2-2	NA	NA	CATGAGELFF	TGTGCCACCGGAGCCGGGGAGCTGTTTTTT
16	TRBV5-4	TRBJ2-2	TRBD1	NA	CASSLGGQGEGGELFF	TGTGCCAGCAGCTTGGGGGGACAGGGTGAAGGCGGGGAGCTGTTTTTT
16	TRBV7-9	TRBJ2-5	TRBD2	NA	CASSLRLAGNQETQYF	TGTGCCAGCAGCTTGAGACTAGCGGGGAACCAAGAGACCCAGTACTTC
14	TRBV5-1	TRBJ2-7	NA	NA	CASSSPGQSYEQYF	TGCGCCAGCAGCTCCCCCGGACAGTCCTACGAGCAGTACTTC
14	TRBV14	TRBJ2-7	TRBD1	NA	CASRGTGTSYEQYF	TGTGCCAGCAGGGGGACAGGGACTTCCTACGAGCAGTACTTC
13	TRBV7-8	TRBJ1-2	NA	NA	CASSGDAWYGYTF	TGTGCCAGCAGCGGCGACGCATGGTATGGCTACACCTTC
17	TRBV28	TRBJ2-5	NA	NA	CASSFGGKAGFQETQYF	TGTGCCAGCAGTTTCGGGGGAAAGGCGGGGTTCCAAGAGACCCAGTACTTC
12	TRBV7-9	TRBJ2-7	NA	NA	CASSLEGGEQYF	TGTGCCAGCAGCTTAGAAGGCGGCGAGCAGTACTTC
15	TRBV13	TRBJ2-1	TRBD2	NA	CASSLGTSGYNEQFF	TGTGCCAGCAGCCTCGGGACTAGTGGCTACAATGAGCAGTTCTTC
14	TRBV5-6	TRBJ2-7	NA	NA	CASSSDLHPYEQYF	TGTGCCAGCAGCTCGGACTTACACCCCTACGAGCAGTACTTC
18	TRBV7-6	TRBJ1-4	NA	NA	CASSLEFGSLSTNEKLFF	TGTGCCAGCAGCTTAGAATTTGGCAGCCTTTCAACTAATGAAAAACTGTTTTTT
17	TRBV28	TRBJ2-1	TRBD2	NA	CASSLGLAKVSYNEQFF	TGTGCCAGCAGTCTGGGACTAGCGAAAGTTTCCTACAATGAGCAGTTCTTC
15	TRBV27	TRBJ2-3	TRBD2	NA	CASSPYSGLRDTQYF	TGTGCCAGCAGTCCCTATAGCGGGTTACGTGATACGCAGTATTTT
15	TRBV25-1	TRBJ1-2	TRBD1	NA	CASSEGSGTGGGYTF	TGTGCCAGCAGTGAAGGGTCCGGGACAGGGGGTGGCTACACCTTC
12	TRBV27	TRBJ2-5	NA	NA	CASSWDGETQYF	TGTGCCAGCAGTTGGGATGGGGAGACCCAGTACTTC
13	TRBV7-2	TRBJ2-1	NA	NA	CASSLGPLYEQFF	TGTGCCAGCAGCTTAGGTCCGTTGTATGAGCAGTTCTTC
15	TRBV18	TRBJ2-7	TRBD2	once	CASSSVAGGTYEQYF	TGTGCCAGCTCAAGTGTAGCGGGAGGTACCTACGAGCAGTACTTC
13	TRBV27	TRBJ2-7	NA	NA	CASSIRDGYEQYF	TGTGCCAGCAGTATCCGGGACGGGTACGAGCAGTACTTC
12	TRBV29-1	TRBJ1-1	NA	NA	CSVAGAGGEAFF	TGCAGCGTTGCGGGCGCCGGGGGTGAAGCTTTCTTT
12	TRBV28	TRBJ2-1	NA	NA	CASRGSVDEQFF	TGTGCCAGCAGGGGCTCGGTGGATGAGCAGTTCTTC
15	TRBV5-4	TRBJ2-7	NA	NA	CASSPTNHPPYEQYF	TGTGCCAGCAGCCCCACCAACCACCCTCCCTACGAGCAGTACTTC
10	TRBV28	TRBJ1-2	NA	once	CASSLNGYTF	TGTGCCAGCAGTCTCAATGGCTACACCTTC
15	TRBV7-6	TRBJ2-2	NA	NA	CASSLAFQATGELFF	TGTGCCAGCAGCTTAGCATTCCAAGCCACCGGGGAGCTGTTTTTT
15	TRBV28	TRBJ2-1	TRBD2	NA	CASRPGTSKYNEQFF	TGTGCCAGCAGACCCGGGACTAGCAAATACAATGAGCAGTTCTTC
16	TRBV5-1	TRBJ2-7	TRBD1	NA	CASSSDGTASGDEQYF	TGCGCCAGCAGCTCGGACGGGACAGCGTCTGGGGACGAGCAGTACTTC
14	TRBV28	TRBJ2-1	NA	NA	CASGHRGPYNEQFF	TGTGCCAGCGGCCACAGAGGTCCTTACAATGAGCAGTTCTTC
17	TRBV7-9	TRBJ2-5	TRBD1	NA	CASSSQTPGQGGETQYF	TGTGCCAGCAGCTCCCAAACGCCTGGACAGGGTGGGGAGACCCAGTACTTC
15	TRBV19	TRBJ2-7	NA	NA	CASRIGDHNFYEQYF	TGTGCCAGTAGGATCGGGGACCATAACTTCTACGAGCAGTACTTC
17	TRBV2	TRBJ1-5	TRBD1	NA	CASSPQGDSMWNQPQHF	TGTGCCAGCAGCCCCCAAGGGGACAGCATGTGGAATCAGCCCCAGCATTTT
15	TRBV13	TRBJ2-7	TRBD2	NA	CASSPPGLAVYEQYF	TGTGCCAGCAGCCCGCCGGGACTAGCAGTGTACGAGCAGTACTTC
16	TRBV27	TRBJ2-1	NA	NA	CASRSNTGLLFNEQFF	TGTGCCAGCAGGTCAAACACGGGACTGCTATTCAATGAGCAGTTCTTC
20	TRBV7-6	TRBJ2-1	TRBD2	once	CASSLPRTSGPLHIYNEQFF	TGTGCCAGCAGCTTACCGAGGACTAGCGGACCGCTCCACATCTACAATGAGCAGTTCTTC
18	TRBV25-1	TRBJ1-1	NA	NA	CASSEYNSQGMGNTEAFF	TGTGCCAGCAGTGAATATAACTCCCAGGGTATGGGCAACACTGAAGCTTTCTTT
19	TRBV28	TRBJ1-5	TRBD1	NA	CASYTPGQAGGYSNQPQHF	TGTGCCAGCTATACTCCGGGACAGGCCGGGGGTTATAGCAATCAGCCCCAGCATTTT
14	TRBV29-1	TRBJ2-7	NA	NA	CSVEDQGSTYEQYF	TGCAGCGTTGAGGATCAGGGGTCTACCTACGAGCAGTACTTC
14	TRBV14	TRBJ2-7	NA	NA	CASSQAGVSYEQYF	TGTGCCAGCAGCCAAGCTGGGGTCTCCTACGAGCAGTACTTC
17	TRBV4-3	TRBJ1-2	TRBD1	NA	CASSQDLDRGDFRGYTF	TGCGCCAGCAGCCAAGATCTGGACAGGGGGGATTTTCGTGGCTACACCTTC
14	TRBV6-6	TRBJ2-7	NA	NA	CASSPTGHPYEQYF	TGTGCCAGCAGCCCCACGGGGCACCCCTACGAGCAGTACTTC
14	TRBV5-4	TRBJ2-2	TRBD1	once	CATQRTGDTGELFF	TGTGCCACCCAAAGGACAGGGGACACCGGGGAGCTGTTTTTT
15	TRBV28	TRBJ2-7	NA	NA	CASSFGLTSSYEQYF	TGTGCCAGCAGTTTCGGATTAACGAGCTCCTACGAGCAGTACTTC
15	TRBV7-8	TRBJ2-3	TRBD2	NA	CASYSGGLSTDTQYF	TGTGCCAGCTATAGCGGGGGACTCAGCACAGATACGCAGTATTTT
18	TRBV15	TRBJ1-4	NA	NA	CATSRGPFVEANNEKLFF	TGTGCCACCAGCAGAGGGCCCTTTGTAGAGGCGAATAATGAAAAACTGTTTTTT